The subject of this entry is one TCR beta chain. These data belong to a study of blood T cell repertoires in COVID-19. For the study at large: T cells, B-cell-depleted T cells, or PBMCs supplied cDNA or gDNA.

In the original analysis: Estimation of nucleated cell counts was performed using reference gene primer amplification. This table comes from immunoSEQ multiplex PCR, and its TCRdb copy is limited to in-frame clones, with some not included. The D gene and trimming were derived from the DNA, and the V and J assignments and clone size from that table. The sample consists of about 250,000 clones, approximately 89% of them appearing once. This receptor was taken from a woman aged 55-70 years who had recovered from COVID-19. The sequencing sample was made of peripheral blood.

The DNA of the CDR3 is TGTGCCAGCAGTTACTCGGCGAGGGCCGGAAACACCATATATTTT. Amino acids: CASSYSARAGNTIYF. The chain employs TRBV6-5 and TRBJ1-3; D unresolved. Trimming took off 0 bases at V and 4 bases at J, with 10 bases between the two ends. The germline gives CDR1 MNHEY, CDR2 SVGAGI. This CDR3 has 15 residues.